This T cell receptor beta chain was observed in a study of shared clonotypes between healthy human individuals (dated by TCRdb to 2018 to 2020). Some background on the complete study: A couple of women and a few men aged 18 to 49 years were included in the cohort. Leukapheresis yielded between about 0.9 and 9.5 billion PBMCs per donor. For each donor, CD4 naive and CD4 memory were each given three plates, CD8 naive was given two plates, and CD8 memory was given one plate. To increase sequencing depth and limit assay-specific biases, TCR repertoire library preparation and sequencing were carried out by different laboratories using diverse techniques. The study deeply sequenced blood TCR repertoires of about 5 healthy adults to estimate repertoire size and the extent of clonotype sharing between individuals.

Sequences SGHVS (CDR1) and FQNEAQ (CDR2) are obtained from the germline V gene. The cysteine opens and the phenylalanine closes a CDR3 of 18 amino acids. Just the 54-base CDR3 DNA is kept, in frame starting at base 1. V gives up 6 bases and J gives up 3 bases, and the segment between their germline ends measures 23 bases. In the case of this clone: The antigen it recognizes is unknown. Per-base qualities were not stored, and no clone one base away is much larger.

Using the deep immunoSEQ assay, TCR CDR3 regions were amplified from genomic DNA by multiplex PCR. Extracted genomic DNA from each cell subset was distributed evenly across all wells of several immunoSEQ 96-well plates, and each plate was treated as a replicate. For sorted subsets, each replicate PCR was loaded with approximately 200 ng genomic DNA, equivalent to about 33,000 T cell genomes. Purified libraries were quantified with a Qubit 3.0 fluorometer, sized on a Bioanalyzer 2100, and re-quantified with the KAPA Library Quantification kit. Each immunoSEQ 96-well plate was sequenced on its own single-read 150-cycle Illumina NextSeq 550 flow cell. The authors' analysis ran thus. Because the immunoSEQ output included only junctional sequences and no quality scores, the filtering could not be the same as the filtering used for full-length reads. Sequences were annotated with PyIR, a Python wrapper for IgBLAST v1.9, and V/J genes and CDR3 were assigned using IMGT germline references. Reads were filtered out if the reads had weak V/J assignments (E-value above 1e-6), no CDR3, stop codons, out-of-frame junctions, or ambiguous translated residues. V3J clonotypes were defined by identical inferred V gene, J gene, and CDR3 amino acid sequence. To compute the percentage overlap between repertoires, the number of shared unique clonotypes was divided by the size of the smaller repertoire. Richness of each repertoire was evaluated using RTK rarefaction, the Chao1 estimator, and Recon v2.1 estimates of unobserved clonotypes. OLGA was used to compute generation probabilities for all TCRbeta clonotypes that the gDNA method yielded from a few donors. This is the immuneACCESS table as TCRdb keeps it, with only in-frame sequences that have V and J called. A part of the clones is gone; compared with another copy, unresolved V genes explain less than half, and the rest is unexplained. That table furnishes V, J and clone size, whereas the DNA furnished D and trimming. The sample table records about 690,000 clones; about nine tenths of these occur just once. Together, the top ten hold roughly 36% of the sample.

Broad study findings and their caveats: Compared with non-shared clonotypes, clonotypes shared by all four sorted-subset donors had higher generation probabilities. Naive subsets generally had larger estimated clonotype richness than memory subsets did. Only blood was sampled, and tissue TCR repertoires likely differ from those in blood. Incomplete sequencing was indicated by rarefaction of sorted-subset datasets, despite the large sequencing depth. Based on pairwise subsampling, the degree of clonotype sharing among donors was expected to be affected by sequencing depth. Because the study included a small number of donors, the genetic and exposure-history diversity represented was limited. Across several donors, around 5% of naive CD4, roughly 3.5% of naive CD8, 2.3% of memory CD4, and under 0.45% of memory CD8 clonotypes were shared.

The donors were healthy, HIV-negative adults who had no recently reported acute infections or vaccinations. Every donor was a Caucasian adult living in Nashville, Tennessee, USA. CD8 memory samples combined magnetically selected CD45RO+ cells with CCR7-negative CD45RA+ effector memory (TemRA) cells. Blood was collected by leukapheresis, and PBMCs were isolated by Ficoll-Histopaque density gradient centrifugation and then cryopreserved in liquid nitrogen vapor phase. Analytical flow cytometry was used to check the purity and quantity of each magnetically sorted T cell population. Genomic DNA was isolated from every sorted fraction and measured by UV absorbance on a Nanodrop 2000c.

This sequence uses TRBV7-8 and TRBJ2-2, with the D gene possibly TRBD1 or TRBD2, each one fitting 5 bases. This sequence was found in a man aged 18 to 30 in good health. Some clones in this sample may be carry-over from other donors' samples. The sequenced sample was memory CD8+ T cells from PBMCs. The cell subset or site label for this specimen denotes: CD45RO+ cells pooled with CCR7-negative TemRA cells. The DNA sequence reads TGTGCCAGCAGTCTCCCTCGGGATGGGGCCCATCACACCGGGGAGCTGTTTTTT. Translated, it reads CASSLPRDGAHHTGELFF.